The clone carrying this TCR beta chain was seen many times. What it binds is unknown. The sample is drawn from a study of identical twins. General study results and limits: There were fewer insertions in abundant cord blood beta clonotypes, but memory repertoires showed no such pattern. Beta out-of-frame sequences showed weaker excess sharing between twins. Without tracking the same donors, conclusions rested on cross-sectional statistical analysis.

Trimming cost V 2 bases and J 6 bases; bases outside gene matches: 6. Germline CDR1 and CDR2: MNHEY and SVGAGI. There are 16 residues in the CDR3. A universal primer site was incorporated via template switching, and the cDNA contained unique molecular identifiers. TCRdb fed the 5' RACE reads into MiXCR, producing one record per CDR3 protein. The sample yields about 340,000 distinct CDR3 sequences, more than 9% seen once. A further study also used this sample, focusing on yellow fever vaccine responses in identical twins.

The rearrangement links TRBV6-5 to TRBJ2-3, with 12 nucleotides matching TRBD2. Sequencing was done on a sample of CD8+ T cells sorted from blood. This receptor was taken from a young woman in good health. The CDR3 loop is CASSYRLAGEGDTQYF. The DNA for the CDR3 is TGTGCCAGCAGTTACAGACTAGCGGGAGAGGGGGATACGCAGTATTTT.